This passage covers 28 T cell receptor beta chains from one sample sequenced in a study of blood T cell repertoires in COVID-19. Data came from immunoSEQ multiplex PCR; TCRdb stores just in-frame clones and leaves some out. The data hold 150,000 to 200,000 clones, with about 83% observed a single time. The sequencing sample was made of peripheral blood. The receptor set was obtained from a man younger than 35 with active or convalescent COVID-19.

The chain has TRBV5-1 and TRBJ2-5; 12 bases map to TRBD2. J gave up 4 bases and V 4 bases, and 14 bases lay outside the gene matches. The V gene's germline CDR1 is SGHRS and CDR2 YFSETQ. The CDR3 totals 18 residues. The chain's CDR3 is CASSQWGDPSGRGETQYF. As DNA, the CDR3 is TGCGCCAGCAGCCAGTGGGGGGACCCTAGCGGGAGGGGAGAGACCCAGTACTTC.

The CDR3 DNA is TGTGCCACACAACAGACCTTGAACACTGAAGCTTTCTTT. This sequence encodes CATQQTLNTEAFF. This chain links TRBV12-3 or TRBV12-4 with TRBJ1-1; D unclear. V lost 10 bases and J lost 0, with 12 bases in between. The CDR3 is 13 amino acids.

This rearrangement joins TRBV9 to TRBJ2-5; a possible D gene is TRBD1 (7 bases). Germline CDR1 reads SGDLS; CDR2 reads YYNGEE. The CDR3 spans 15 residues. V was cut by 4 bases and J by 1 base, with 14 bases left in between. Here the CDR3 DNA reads TGTGCCAGCAGCCTCGTCAGGGGGGCCCAAGAGACCCAGTACTTC. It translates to CASSLVRGAQETQYF.

The CDR3 nucleotides read TGTGCCAGTAGTATAGGGGCCGGCGCAACTAATGAAAAACTGTTTTTT. Translating gives CASSIGAGATNEKLFF. This chain joins TRBV19 and TRBJ1-4, with D uncertain. Trimming left V 1 base short and J 0 bases short, with 9 bases between. Per the germline V gene, CDR1 is LNHDA and CDR2 is SQIVND (reference sequence). CDR3 length: 16 amino acids.

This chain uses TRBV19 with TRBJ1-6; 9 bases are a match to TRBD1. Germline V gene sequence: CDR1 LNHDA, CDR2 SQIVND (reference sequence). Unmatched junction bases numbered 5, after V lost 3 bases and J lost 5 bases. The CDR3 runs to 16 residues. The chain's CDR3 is CASSILGQGNNSPLHF. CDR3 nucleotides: TGTGCCAGTAGTATTTTGGGACAGGGAAATAATTCACCCCTCCACTTT. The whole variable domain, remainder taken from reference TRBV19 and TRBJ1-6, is DGGITQSPKYLFRKEGQNVTLSCEQNLNHDAMYWYRQDPGQGLRLIYYSQIVNDFQKGDIAEGYSVSREKKESFPLTVTSAQKNPTAFYLCASSILGQGNNSPLHFGNGTRLTVT.

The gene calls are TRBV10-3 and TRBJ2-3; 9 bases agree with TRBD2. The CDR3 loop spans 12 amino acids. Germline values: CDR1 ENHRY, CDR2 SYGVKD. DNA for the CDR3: TGTGCGGTAGCGGGGGACACAGATACGCAGTATTTT. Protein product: CAVAGDTDTQYF.

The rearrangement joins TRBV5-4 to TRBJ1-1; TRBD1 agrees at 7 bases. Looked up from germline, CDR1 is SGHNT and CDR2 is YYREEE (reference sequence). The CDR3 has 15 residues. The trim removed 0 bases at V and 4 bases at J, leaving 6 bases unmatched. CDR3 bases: TGTGCCAGCAGCTTGGAGGGGGCGCGGTCCACTGAAGCTTTCTTT. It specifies CASSLEGARSTEAFF.

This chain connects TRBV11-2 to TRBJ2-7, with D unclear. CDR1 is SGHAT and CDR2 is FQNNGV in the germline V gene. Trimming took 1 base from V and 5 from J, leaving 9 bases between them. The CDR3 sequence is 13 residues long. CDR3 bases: TGTGCCAGCAGCTTAGGGCTTCTGAACGAGCAGTACGTC. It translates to CASSLGLLNEQYV.

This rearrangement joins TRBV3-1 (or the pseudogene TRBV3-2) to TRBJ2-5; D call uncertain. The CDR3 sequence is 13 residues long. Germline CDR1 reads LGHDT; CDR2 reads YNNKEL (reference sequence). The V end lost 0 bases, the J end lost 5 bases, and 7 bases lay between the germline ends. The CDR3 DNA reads TGTGCCAGCAGCCAAGATGGAGCGGAGACCCAGTACTTC. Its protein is CASSQDGAETQYF.

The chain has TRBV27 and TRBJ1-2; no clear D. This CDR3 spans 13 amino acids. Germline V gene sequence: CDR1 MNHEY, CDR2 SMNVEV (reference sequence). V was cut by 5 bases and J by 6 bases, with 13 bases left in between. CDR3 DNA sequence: TGTGCCAGCAGTGACACAATCTTGAATGGCTACACCTTC. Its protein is CASSDTILNGYTF.

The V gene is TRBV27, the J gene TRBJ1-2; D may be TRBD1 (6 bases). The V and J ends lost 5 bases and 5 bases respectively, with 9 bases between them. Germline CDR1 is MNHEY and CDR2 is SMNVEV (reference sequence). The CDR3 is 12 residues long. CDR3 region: CASSPRGYGYTF. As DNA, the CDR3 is TGTGCCAGCAGTCCAAGGGGGTATGGCTACACCTTC.

CDR3 residues: CSVGTGGLDGYTF. In DNA form, the CDR3 reads TGCAGCGTTGGAACAGGGGGCTTAGATGGCTACACCTTC. The chain combines TRBV29-1 with TRBJ1-2; TRBD1 matches 9 bases. The germline CDR1 and CDR2 sequences are SQVTM and ANQGSEA. V was pared by 4 bases and J by 6 bases, with 6 bases of the junction left unmatched. The CDR3 totals 13 residues.

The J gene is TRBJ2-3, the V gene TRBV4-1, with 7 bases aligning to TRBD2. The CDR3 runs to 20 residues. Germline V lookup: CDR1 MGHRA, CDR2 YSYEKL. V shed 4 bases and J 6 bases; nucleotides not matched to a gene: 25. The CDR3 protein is CASSRPRLGLEPGVPDTQYF. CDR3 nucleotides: TGCGCCAGCAGCCGACCACGGCTAGGACTAGAGCCCGGTGTACCCGATACGCAGTATTTT.

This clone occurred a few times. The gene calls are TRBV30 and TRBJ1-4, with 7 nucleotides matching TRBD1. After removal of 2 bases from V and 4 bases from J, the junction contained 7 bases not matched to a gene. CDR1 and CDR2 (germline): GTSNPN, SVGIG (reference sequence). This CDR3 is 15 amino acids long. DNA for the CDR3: TGTGCCTGGAGTACCAACAGGGGCCGTAATGAAAAACTGTTTTTT. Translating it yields CAWSTNRGRNEKLFF.

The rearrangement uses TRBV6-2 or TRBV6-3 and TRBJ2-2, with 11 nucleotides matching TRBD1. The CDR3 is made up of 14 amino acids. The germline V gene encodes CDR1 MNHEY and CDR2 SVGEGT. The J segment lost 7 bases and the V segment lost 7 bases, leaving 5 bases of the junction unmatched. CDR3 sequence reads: CASIPGQGGGELFF. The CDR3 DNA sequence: TGTGCCAGCATCCCGGGACAGGGGGGCGGGGAGCTGTTTTTT.

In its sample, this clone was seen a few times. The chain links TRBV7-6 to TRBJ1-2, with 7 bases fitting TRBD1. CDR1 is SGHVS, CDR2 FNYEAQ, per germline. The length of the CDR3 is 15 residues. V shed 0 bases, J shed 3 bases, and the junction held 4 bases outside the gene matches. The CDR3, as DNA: TGTGCCAGCAGCTTAGCGCAGGGGGTAGACTATGGCTACACCTTC. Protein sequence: CASSLAQGVDYGYTF.

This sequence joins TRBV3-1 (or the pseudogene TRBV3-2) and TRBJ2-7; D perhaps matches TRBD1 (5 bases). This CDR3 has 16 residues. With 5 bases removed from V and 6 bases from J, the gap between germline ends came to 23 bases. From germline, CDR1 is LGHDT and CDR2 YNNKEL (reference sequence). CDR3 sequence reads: CASSTTWAGSVSEQYF. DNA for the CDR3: TGTGCCAGCAGCACGACGTGGGCAGGGTCTGTCTCCGAGCAGTACTTC.

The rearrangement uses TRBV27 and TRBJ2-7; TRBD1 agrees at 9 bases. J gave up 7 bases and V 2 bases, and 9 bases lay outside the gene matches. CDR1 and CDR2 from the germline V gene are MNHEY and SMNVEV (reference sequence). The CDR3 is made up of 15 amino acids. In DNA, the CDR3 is TGTGCCAGCAGTTTAGAAGGACAGGGGATAAGAGAGCAGTACTTC. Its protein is CASSLEGQGIREQYF.

The CDR3 protein is CASSPSRDRTYGYTF. The CDR3 region has the DNA TGTGCCAGCAGCCCCTCCCGGGACAGAACCTATGGCTACACCTTC. The V and J genes are TRBV7-2 and TRBJ1-2; TRBD1 aligns across 7 bases. This CDR3 spans 15 amino acids. Germline CDR1 reads SGHTA; CDR2 reads FQGNSA. J was trimmed by 4 bases and V by 5 bases; bases with no gene match: 10.

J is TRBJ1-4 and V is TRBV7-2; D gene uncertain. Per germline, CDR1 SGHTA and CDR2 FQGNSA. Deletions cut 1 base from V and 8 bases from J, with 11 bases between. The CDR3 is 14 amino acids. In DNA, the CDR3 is TGTGCCAGCAGCTTAGGACGGGGTCGGGAAAAACTGTTTTTT. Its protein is CASSLGRGREKLFF.

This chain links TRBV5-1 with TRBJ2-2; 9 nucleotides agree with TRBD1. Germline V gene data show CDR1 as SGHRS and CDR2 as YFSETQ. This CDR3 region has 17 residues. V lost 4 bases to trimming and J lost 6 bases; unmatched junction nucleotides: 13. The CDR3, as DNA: TGCGCCAGCAGCCTACTCCCCGGGACAGGGTTGGCCGGGGAGCTGTTTTTT. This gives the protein CASSLLPGTGLAGELFF.

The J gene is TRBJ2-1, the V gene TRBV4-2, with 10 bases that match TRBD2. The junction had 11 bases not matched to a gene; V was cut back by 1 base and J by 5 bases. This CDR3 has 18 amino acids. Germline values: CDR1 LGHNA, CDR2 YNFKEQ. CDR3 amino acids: CASSQVFLAGELDNEQFF. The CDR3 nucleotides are TGTGCCAGCAGCCAAGTTTTTCTAGCGGGGGAGTTGGACAATGAGCAGTTCTTC.

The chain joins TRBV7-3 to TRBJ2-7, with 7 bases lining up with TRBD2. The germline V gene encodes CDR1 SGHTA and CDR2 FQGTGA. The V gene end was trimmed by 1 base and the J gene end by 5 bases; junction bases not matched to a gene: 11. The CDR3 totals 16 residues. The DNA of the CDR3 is TGTGCCAGCAGCTTAAATGCGGGGGACTCTCTGAACGAGCAGTACTTC. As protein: CASSLNAGDSLNEQYF.

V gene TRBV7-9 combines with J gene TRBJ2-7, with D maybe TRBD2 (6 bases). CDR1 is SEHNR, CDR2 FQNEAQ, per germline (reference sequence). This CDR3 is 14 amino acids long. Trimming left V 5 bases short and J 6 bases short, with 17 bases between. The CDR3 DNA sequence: TGTGCCAGCAGCCTACCCGGGACTTCATCCGAGCAGTACTTC. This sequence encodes CASSLPGTSSEQYF.

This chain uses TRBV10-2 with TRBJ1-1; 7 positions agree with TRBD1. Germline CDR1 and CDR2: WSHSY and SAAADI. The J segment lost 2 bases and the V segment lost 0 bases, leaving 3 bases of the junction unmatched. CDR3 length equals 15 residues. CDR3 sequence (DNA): TGCGCCAGCAGTGAGTCCCCAGGGGGAAACACTGAAGCTTTCTTT. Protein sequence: CASSESPGGNTEAFF.

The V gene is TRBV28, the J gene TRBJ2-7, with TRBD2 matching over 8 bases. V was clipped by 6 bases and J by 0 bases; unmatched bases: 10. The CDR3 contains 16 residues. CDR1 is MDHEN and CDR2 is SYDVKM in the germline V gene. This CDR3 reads CASSSRGAGDSYEQYF. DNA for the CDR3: TGTGCCAGCAGCTCCCGGGGAGCGGGGGACTCCTACGAGCAGTACTTC.

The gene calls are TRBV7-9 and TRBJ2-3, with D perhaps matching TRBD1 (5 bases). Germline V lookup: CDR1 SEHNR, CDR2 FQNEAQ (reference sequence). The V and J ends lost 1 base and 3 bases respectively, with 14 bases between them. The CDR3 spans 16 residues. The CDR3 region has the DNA TGTGCCAGCAGCTTAGAAGGGGTAGACGAAACAGATACGCAGTATTTT. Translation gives CASSLEGVDETDTQYF.

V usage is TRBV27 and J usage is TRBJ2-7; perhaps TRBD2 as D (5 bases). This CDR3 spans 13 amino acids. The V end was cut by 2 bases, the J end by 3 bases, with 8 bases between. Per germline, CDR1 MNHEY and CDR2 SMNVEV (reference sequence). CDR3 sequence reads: CASSLTADYEQYF. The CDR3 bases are TGTGCCAGCAGTTTAACAGCGGACTACGAGCAGTACTTC.